This entry describes one T cell receptor (beta chain). What it binds is not known. Use of 60 Vbeta and 13 Jbeta primers characterized the PCR. Sequencing was performed with immunoSEQ multiplex PCR; in TCRdb, only in-frame clones are kept and a portion is missing. The sample consists of more than 150,000 clones, roughly 82% of them appearing once. These data belong to a study of cytomegalovirus exposure and HLA in healthy donors. Study-level findings and limits: A later analysis reportedly identified an Asian-associated ancestry cluster as carrying fewer N-insertions than the approximately 640-donor mean.

Looked up from germline, CDR1 is MDHEN and CDR2 is SYDVKM. With 1 base removed from V and 10 bases from J, the gap between germline ends came to 8 bases. The CDR3 spans 11 residues. The receptor was isolated from a man in his forties in good health and CMV-seronegative. Sequencing used PBMCs. The V call is TRBV28, the J call TRBJ2-7, with unresolved D. The CDR3 DNA is TGTGCCAGCAGTTTATTTTCACATCAGTACTTC. This sequence encodes CASSLFSHQYF.